The present entry profiles one T cell receptor (beta chain) with its context. Its matching antigen is unknown. Sequencing of cultured CD4+ T cell DNA used the Oncomine TCR Beta short-read assay. TCRdb recomputed calls from the PCR reads with MiXCR, one row per CDR3 protein. The sample has approximately 14,000 distinct CDR3 sequences, about a fifth seen once; the top ten hold approximately 12%. The data stem from a study of vaccination and CD4 T cells after COVID-19. Study-level information: It was a median about 100 days after diagnosis, with a range of 35 to 161, that post-COVID samples were drawn. As control conditions, cultures were given either a CEFX pool serving as positive control, an HIV-1 Nef pool, or no peptide at all.

The CDR3 runs to 18 residues. Germline CDR1 reads GTSNPN; CDR2 reads SVGIG (reference sequence). Trimming left V 6 bases short and J 0 bases short, with 24 bases between. Treatment: roughly ten-day PBMC culture with coronavirus spike peptide pools or control peptides (ViraFEST assay). The source of this sequence is a human donor who received a COVID-19 vaccine. This chain links TRBV30 with TRBJ2-1; D gene uncertain. The sample here was CD4+ T cells from blood, cultured in vitro, taken before SARS-CoV-2 vaccination. DNA for the CDR3: TGTGCCTGTTCAACCTCTAAATTCGGCGGAAGCTCCTACAATGAGCAGTTCTTC. Translation gives CACSTSKFGGSSYNEQFF.